The following is a TCR beta chain sequence with its context. The target antigen is unknown. V was shortened by 5 bases and J by 4 bases, with 19 bases between the two germline ends. The CDR3 runs 15 residues. The germline V gene encodes CDR1 SGHRS and CDR2 YFSETQ. TCR beta libraries were prepared from cDNA with unique molecular identifiers. TCRdb reanalysed the PCR reads using MiXCR and keeps one entry per CDR3 protein. The profile shows about 820,000 distinct CDR3 sequences, around 53% of them singletons. The data were taken from a study of post-analysis software for immune sequencing data. Overall study: Relapsing-remitting, secondary progressive and progressive-relapsing multiple sclerosis were all included among the disease courses.

Whole-study results and caveats: Samples from a shared batch, those prepared together, strongly co-clustered by F measure. Compared against controls, patients with multiple sclerosis displayed significantly lower normalized Chao1 diversity. Patients carried several TRBV segments more frequently than controls did, and TRBV5-6, TRBV5-1 and TRBV20-1 were among them.

The receptor comes from a girl aged 5 to 17 with multiple sclerosis. The V gene is TRBV5-1, the J gene TRBJ2-7; D perhaps matches TRBD1 (5 bases). Sequencing was done on a sample of blood. The DNA of the CDR3 is TGCGCCAGCAGAGGGGTAGGCCGCAGTGGGTACGAGCAGTACTTC. Its protein product is CASRGVGRSGYEQYF. The complete variable domain, with remaining parts taken from reference TRBV5-1 and TRBJ2-7, reads KAGVTQTPRYLIKTRGQQVTLSCSPISGHRSVSWYQQTPGQGLQFLFEYFSETQRNKGNFPGRFSGRQFSNSRSEMNVSTLELGDSALYLCASRGVGRSGYEQYFGPGTRLTVT.